These 5 T cell receptor beta chains share one sample of origin, sequenced in a study of blood T cell repertoires in COVID-19. Using immunoSEQ multiplex PCR, the repertoire was profiled, and TCRdb retains in-frame clones only, with some absent. The table has a few hundred thousand clones, roughly 90% seen once. Input material: PBMCs or T cells enriched from blood (not recorded which). These receptors all stem from a man in his late teens or twenties with acute COVID-19.

The CDR3 spells CASSYSRGSGSYEQYF. The CDR3 bases are TGTGCCAGCAGTTACTCCAGGGGGAGCGGGAGTTACGAGCAGTACTTC. V is TRBV6-5 and J is TRBJ2-7; tentative D call: TRBD2 (8 bases). V dropped 0 bases and J dropped 4 bases, with 16 bases sitting between them. Looked up from germline, CDR1 is MNHEY and CDR2 is SVGAGI. This CDR3 is 16 amino acids long.

The chain employs TRBV19 and TRBJ2-1; 10 bases agree with TRBD1. Germline V CDR1 and CDR2: LNHDA, SQIVND (reference sequence). Unmatched junction bases numbered 5, after V lost 1 base and J lost 8 bases. This CDR3 comprises 15 residues. Here the CDR3 reads CASSIGGQGSDEQFF. Written as DNA, the CDR3 is TGTGCCAGTAGTATAGGGGGACAGGGGAGCGATGAGCAGTTCTTC.

The chain couples TRBV7-8 to TRBJ2-7, with 12 bases fitting TRBD1. CDR1 and CDR2 from the germline V gene are SGHVS and FQNEAQ. V gave up 5 bases and J gave up 5 bases; unmatched junction bases: 7. The CDR3 is 15 residues long. The CDR3 protein is CASSPGTGGLHEQYF. CDR3 DNA: TGTGCCAGCAGCCCCGGGACAGGGGGCTTGCACGAGCAGTACTTC.

In this sample, this clone turned up a few times. The rearrangement joins TRBV6-5 to TRBJ1-5; D not certain. V lost 0 bases and J lost 3, with 9 bases in between. Germline V gene data show CDR1 as MNHEY and CDR2 as SVGAGI. CDR3 size: 15 residues. The CDR3 protein is CASSYSRAANQPQHF. CDR3 coding DNA: TGTGCCAGCAGTTACTCGAGAGCGGCCAATCAGCCCCAGCATTTT.

V gene TRBV29-1 combines with J gene TRBJ2-2; 13 positions match TRBD2. The CDR3 loop spans 15 amino acids. V was pared by 7 bases and J by 4 bases, with 6 bases of the junction left unmatched. CDR1 is SQVTM, CDR2 ANQGSEA, per germline. CDR3 protein: CSALAGGPATGELFF. The CDR3 nucleotides are TGCAGCGCACTAGCGGGAGGGCCCGCCACCGGGGAGCTGTTTTTT.